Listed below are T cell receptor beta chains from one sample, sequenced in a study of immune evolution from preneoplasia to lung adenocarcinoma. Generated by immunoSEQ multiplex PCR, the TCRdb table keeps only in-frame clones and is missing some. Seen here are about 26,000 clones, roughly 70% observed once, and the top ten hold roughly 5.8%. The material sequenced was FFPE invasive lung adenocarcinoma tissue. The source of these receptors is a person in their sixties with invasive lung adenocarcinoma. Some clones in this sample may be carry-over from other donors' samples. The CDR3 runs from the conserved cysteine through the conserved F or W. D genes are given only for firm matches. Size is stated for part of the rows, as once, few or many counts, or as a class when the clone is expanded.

CDR3 protein: CASSLARGDQTQYF
CDR3 DNA: TGTGCCAGCAGCTTAGCGCGGGGGGACCAGACCCAGTACTTC
clone size: .
D gene: TRBD2
J gene: TRBJ2-5
V gene: TRBV5-4
CDR3 length: 14

CDR3 protein: CASSYGLAGTNTQYF
CDR3 DNA: TGTGCCAGCAGTTATGGATTAGCGGGAACTAATACGCAGTATTTT
clone size: .
D gene: TRBD2
J gene: TRBJ2-3
V gene: TRBV6-5
CDR3 length: 15

CDR3 protein: CAWSRGGGGETQYF
CDR3 DNA: TGTGCCTGGAGTCGTGGAGGGGGTGGCGAGACCCAGTACTTC
clone size: few
D gene: .
J gene: TRBJ2-5
V gene: TRBV30
CDR3 length: 14

CDR3 protein: CASRLGSTPGELFF
CDR3 DNA: TGTGCCAGCAGACTAGGGAGTACCCCCGGGGAGCTGTTTTTT
clone size: .
D gene: .
J gene: TRBJ2-2
V gene: TRBV11-1
CDR3 length: 14

CDR3 protein: CAGGVASGSYEQYF
CDR3 DNA: TGTGCCGGAGGGGTGGCTAGCGGGAGTTACGAGCAGTACTTC
clone size: .
D gene: TRBD2
J gene: TRBJ2-7
V gene: TRBV30
CDR3 length: 14

CDR3 protein: CASSTRTSGSHTDTQYF
CDR3 DNA: TGCGCCAGCAGCACTCGGACTAGCGGCAGCCACACAGATACGCAGTATTTT
clone size: .
D gene: TRBD2
J gene: TRBJ2-3
V gene: TRBV5-1
CDR3 length: 17

CDR3 protein: CASSVQGFGKEQYF
CDR3 DNA: TGCGCCAGCAGCGTACAGGGGTTCGGAAAAGAGCAGTACTTC
clone size: .
D gene: TRBD1
J gene: TRBJ2-7
V gene: TRBV5-1
CDR3 length: 14

CDR3 protein: CASSSRGADTQYF
CDR3 DNA: TGTGCCAGCAGCAGCCGGGGCGCAGATACGCAGTATTTT
clone size: few
D gene: .
J gene: TRBJ2-3
V gene: TRBV7-9
CDR3 length: 13

CDR3 protein: CASSTLPAPGANVLTF
CDR3 DNA: TGCGCCAGCAGCACGCTCCCAGCTCCTGGGGCCAACGTCCTGACTTTC
clone size: .
D gene: .
J gene: TRBJ2-6
V gene: TRBV5-1
CDR3 length: 16

CDR3 protein: CASSLGASGSRTDTQYF
CDR3 DNA: TGTGCCAGCAGCTTAGGGGCTAGCGGGAGTCGGACAGATACGCAGTATTTT
clone size: few
D gene: TRBD2
J gene: TRBJ2-3
V gene: TRBV7-9
CDR3 length: 17

CDR3 protein: CATSRDRAFSSYNEQFF
CDR3 DNA: TGTGCCACCAGCAGAGATCGGGCCTTTAGCTCCTACAATGAGCAGTTCTTC
clone size: .
D gene: .
J gene: TRBJ2-1
V gene: TRBV15
CDR3 length: 17

CDR3 protein: CAISEGGTSAYEQYF
CDR3 DNA: TGTGCCATCAGTGAGGGGGGAACTAGTGCCTACGAGCAGTACTTC
clone size: .
D gene: .
J gene: TRBJ2-7
V gene: TRBV10-3
CDR3 length: 15

CDR3 protein: CASSVTQNVEQFF
CDR3 DNA: TGTGCCAGCAGCGTAACCCAGAACGTTGAGCAGTTCTTC
clone size: .
D gene: .
J gene: TRBJ2-1
V gene: TRBV9
CDR3 length: 13

CDR3 protein: CASSLTSGGPETQYF
CDR3 DNA: TGCGCCAGCAGCCTTACTAGCGGGGGCCCGGAGACCCAGTACTTC
clone size: .
D gene: TRBD2
J gene: TRBJ2-5
V gene: TRBV5-1
CDR3 length: 15